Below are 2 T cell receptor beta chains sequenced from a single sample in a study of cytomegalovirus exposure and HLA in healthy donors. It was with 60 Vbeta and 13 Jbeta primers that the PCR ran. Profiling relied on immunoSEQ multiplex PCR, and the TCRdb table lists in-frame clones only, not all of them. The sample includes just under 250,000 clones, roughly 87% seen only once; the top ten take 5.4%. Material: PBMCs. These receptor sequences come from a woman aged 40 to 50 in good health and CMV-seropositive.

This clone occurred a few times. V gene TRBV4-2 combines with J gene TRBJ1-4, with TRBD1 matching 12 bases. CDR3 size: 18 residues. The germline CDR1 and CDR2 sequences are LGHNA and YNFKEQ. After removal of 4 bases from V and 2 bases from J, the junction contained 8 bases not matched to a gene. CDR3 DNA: TGTGCCAGCAGCCTAAGGGACAGGGGGCGACCGACTAATGAAAAACTGTTTTTT. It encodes CASSLRDRGRPTNEKLFF.

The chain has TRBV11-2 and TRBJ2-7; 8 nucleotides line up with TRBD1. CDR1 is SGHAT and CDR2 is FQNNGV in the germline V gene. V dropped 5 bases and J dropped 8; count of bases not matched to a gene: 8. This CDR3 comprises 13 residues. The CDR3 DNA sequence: TGTGCCAGCAGCCTCGCAAGGACAGGGCAGCAGTACTTC. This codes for CASSLARTGQQYF.